The sequence of this T cell receptor beta chain was determined in a study of blood T cell repertoires in COVID-19 (dated by TCRdb to the early 2020s). Study-level background: The collaborator samples originated in the United States, Italy and Spain and spanned the acute and convalescent phases of COVID-19. The material from the prospective study consisted of cDNA or gDNA derived from T cells, B-cell-depleted T cells, or PBMCs. The dataset comprised deeply sampled blood TCRbeta repertoires from subjects exposed to, actively infected with, or recovered from COVID-19. The repertoires were made available in a free public database intended to serve as a resource for research on the immune response to SARS-CoV-2. Samples came from the ongoing ImmuneRACE study (first 160 participants) plus 1,254 subjects from 6 global collaborators. A de-identified subject ID, COVID-19 status, age in years and sex were almost always included in the sample metadata. Where HLA class I and class II types were available, the types were taken from metadata supplied by the sample provider, not from assay-based typing. Beyond this particular receptor, the publication reports: The amount of clinical and demographic metadata varied by source and participant and was provided uncurated.

Notes on this clone: Its antigen is still unknown. One base away there is no much larger clone; base qualities are not given.

TCRbeta CDR3 regions were amplified from genomic DNA using the immunoSEQ Assay, a bias-controlled multiplex PCR. Regarding the original processing steps: The number of nucleated cells in each sample was estimated by amplification of reference gene primers within the assay. To quantify the absolute abundance of each unique TCRbeta CDR3 rearrangement, sequence reads were collapsed and filtered. For each sample, productive Simpson clonality was calculated as the square root of Simpson's diversity index over productive rearrangements. The immuneACCESS repertoire file appears here via TCRdb, limited to in-frame rearrangements. These files lack a portion of the clones; in checked studies, under half of the deficit traces to unresolved V genes, and the cause of the others is not known. D and trimming come from the DNA, and the V and J calls and clone size come from that table. For this sample there are roughly 290,000 clones; over 75% appear just once. In total, the top ten clones hold 6% to 7% of the sample.

One collaborating source in Seattle enrolled patients while the patients were actively infected and followed the patients over time throughout the course of disease. The collaborating institutions used their own protocols to collect whole blood in K2EDTA tubes. Collaborator samples were shipped for TCRbeta analysis as frozen whole blood, isolated PBMCs, or DNA extracted from either sample type. The sequenced material came from peripheral blood. The TCR originated in a woman aged 25 to 39 with COVID-19, enrolled during active disease.

The CDR3 protein is CASSPTIRLAEPGNEQFF. The nucleotide sequence is TGTGCCAGCAGTCCGACTATCCGACTAGCGGAGCCGGGAAATGAGCAGTTCTTC. The rearranged segments are TRBV27 and TRBJ2-1, and 9 junctional nucleotides match TRBD2. Taken from the germline V gene (reference sequence), the CDR1 and CDR2 loops are MNHEY and SMNVEV. From the cysteine up to the phenylalanine, the CDR3 has a length of 18 residues. Here the CDR3 DNA is all that survives: 54 bases in frame from base 1. Germline trimming: 5 bases from V, 7 bases from J; junction bases outside gene matches: 18.